These T cell receptor beta chains were read from a single sample in a study of beta chain features in type 1 diabetes. Generated by immunoSEQ multiplex PCR, the TCRdb table keeps only in-frame clones and is missing some. The sample has under 450,000 clones; about 14% are singletons. Sequences were obtained from naive CD4+ T cells from blood. All receptors derive from a man aged 30 to 39 in good health. CDR3s include the opening cysteine and the closing phenylalanine or tryptophan. A D gene is named only where the DNA matches it firmly. Only part of the rows carry a size: once, few, many, or a class if the clone is expanded.

cdr3_nt,cdr3_aa,clone_size,j_call,v_call,d_call
TGCGCCAGCAGCCAATCAGAGGGGCTATGGAAGACCCAGTACTTC,CASSQSEGLWKTQYF,few,TRBJ2-5,TRBV4-3,NA
TGTGCCAGCAGCGTAGTCCCTAGCGGGAATTACAATGAGCAGTTCTTC,CASSVVPSGNYNEQFF,few,TRBJ2-1,TRBV9,TRBD2
TGCGCCAGCAGCCAAGTTAGCGGGCCAGCCGGGGAGCTGTTTTTT,CASSQVSGPAGELFF,few,TRBJ2-2,TRBV4-3,TRBD2
TGTGCCAGCAGCTTACCAGGGGAGGGCAATGAGCAGTTCTTC,CASSLPGEGNEQFF,NA,TRBJ2-1,TRBV7-7,NA
TGTGCCAGCAGTAAAACAGAGCCTTATGGCTACACCTTC,CASSKTEPYGYTF,NA,TRBJ1-2,TRBV7-2,NA
TGTGCCAGCAGCTTAGTTGTTGCAGGGACAAGCACAGATACGCAGTATTTT,CASSLVVAGTSTDTQYF,NA,TRBJ2-3,TRBV7-2,NA
TGTGCCAGCAGTGACAGCCTCGGCGGGGAGACCCAGTACTTC,CASSDSLGGETQYF,NA,TRBJ2-5,TRBV2,NA
TGTGCCAGCAGCTTAAAGATGGGCCAGCAGGCTGAAGCTTTCTTT,CASSLKMGQQAEAFF,NA,TRBJ1-1,TRBV5-4,NA
TGCGCCAGCAGCCAAGAGGCCCAGGGGAATTCCAGACAGACCCAGTACTTC,CASSQEAQGNSRQTQYF,few,TRBJ2-5,TRBV4-1,NA
TGTGCCAGCAGCTTCGCCGGACATTCTGGAAACACCATATATTTT,CASSFAGHSGNTIYF,few,TRBJ1-3,TRBV7-9,NA
TGTGCCAGCACCGAGGGGCTGAACACTGAAGCTTTCTTT,CASTEGLNTEAFF,few,TRBJ1-1,TRBV25-1,NA
TGTGCCAGCAGCCCCTCCCTAACCGGGGAGCTGTTTTTT,CASSPSLTGELFF,few,TRBJ2-2,TRBV7-6,NA
TGTGCCTGGAGTCCTCAACAGGGGGCCTATGAGCAGTTCTTC,CAWSPQQGAYEQFF,many,TRBJ2-1,TRBV30,TRBD1